The 16 T cell receptor beta chains below all came from one sample that was sequenced in a study of cytomegalovirus exposure and HLA in healthy donors. PCR amplification relied on 60 Vbeta primers (plus 13 Jbeta primers). TCRdb keeps only in-frame clones here, not all; method: immunoSEQ multiplex PCR. Here the sample spans some 120,000 clones, around three quarters being singletons. Sequencing was performed on PBMCs. Every receptor here comes from a woman between 40 and 55 years old in good health and CMV-seronegative.

In this sample, this clone turned up a few times. This chain connects TRBV27 to TRBJ1-3, with 7 bases identical to TRBD1. Germline CDR1 and CDR2: MNHEY and SMNVEV (reference sequence). This CDR3 has 15 amino acids. CDR3 DNA: TGTGAGGAGGTCCGGGACAGTGTCTCTGGAAACACCATATATTTT. It codes for CEEVRDSVSGNTIYF.

CDR3: CACLGGRNYGYTF. CDR3 DNA sequence: TGTGCCTGCTTGGGGGGACGGAACTATGGCTACACCTTC. The V call is TRBV19, the J call TRBJ1-2, with a tentative D call TRBD1 (5 bases). Germline assignment: CDR1 LNHDA and CDR2 SQIVND (reference sequence). This CDR3 contains 13 residues. The V end was cut by 11 bases, the J end by 2 bases, with 15 bases between. Together with reference TRBV19 and TRBJ1-2, the CDR3 gives the full variable domain: DGGITQSPKYLFRKEGQNVTLSCEQNLNHDAMYWYRQDPGQGLRLIYYSQIVNDFQKGDIAEGYSVSREKKESFPLTVTSAQKNPTAFYLCACLGGRNYGYTFGSGTRLTVV.

A few counts support this clone. This chain uses TRBV13 with TRBJ2-1, with D perhaps TRBD2 (6 bases). Germline V gene data show CDR1 as PRHDT and CDR2 as FYEKMQ (reference sequence). The length of the CDR3 is 14 residues. V lost 7 bases and J lost 6, with 16 bases in between. The CDR3 sequence: CASTRGRPTNEQFF. For the CDR3, the DNA is TGTGCCAGCACACGAGGGAGGCCCACCAATGAGCAGTTCTTC.

By share, this clone ranks as medium-sized. The chain is built from TRBV2 and TRBJ2-7; no definite D call. The CDR3 sequence is 14 residues long. Trimming cost V 4 bases and J 0 bases, with 10 bases left between them. Per germline, CDR1 SNHLY and CDR2 FYNNEI. The CDR3: CASSVVGSSYEQYF. As DNA, the CDR3 is TGTGCCAGCAGTGTGGTCGGTAGCTCCTACGAGCAGTACTTC.

The chain employs TRBV5-1 and TRBJ1-4; tentative D call: TRBD1 (6 bases). CDR3 size: 13 residues. Trimming removed 5 bases from V and 8 bases from J, with 13 bases in between. Germline CDR1 and CDR2: SGHRS and YFSETQ. CDR3: CASRDSQEEKLFF. The CDR3 region has the DNA TGCGCCAGCAGGGACAGTCAGGAGGAAAAACTGTTTTTT.

V and J are TRBV7-5 and TRBJ2-2; the D call of TRBD1 is as the table states it, not checked on the DNA. TRBV7-5 is classified as a pseudogene. The length of the CDR3 is 17 residues. The CDR3 DNA reads as TGTGCCAGAAGCTCTAAGTTCCGGGACAGGGGCACCGGGGAGCTGTTTTTT. Translated, it gives CARSSKFRDRGTGELFF.

The chain carries TRBV25-1 and TRBJ2-7; TRBD1 aligns across 7 bases. V gave up 8 bases and J gave up 2 bases; unmatched junction bases: 3. The CDR3 covers 12 residues. Germline V CDR1 and CDR2: MGHDK, SYGVNS. For the CDR3, the DNA is TGTGCCAGCGGGGGACAGACCTACGAGCAGTACTTC. Translation: CASGGQTYEQYF.

This chain links TRBV19 with TRBJ2-1; perhaps TRBD2 as D (6 bases). This CDR3 spans 14 amino acids. V was cut by 2 bases and J by 9 bases, with 14 bases left in between. Germline lookup yields CDR1 LNHDA and CDR2 SQIVND (reference sequence). CDR3 sequence (DNA): TGTGCCAGTAGTATATCCGGGAGATTTGGTGAGCAGTTCTTC. It translates to CASSISGRFGEQFF.

The J gene is TRBJ1-5, the V gene TRBV6-1; weak D call: TRBD1 (6 bases). The CDR3 sequence is 14 residues long. V lost 5 bases, J lost 5 bases, and 13 bases lay in between. CDR1 is MNHNS, CDR2 SASEGT, per germline. The CDR3 region is CASSPEQGDQPQHF. CDR3 in DNA: TGTGCCAGCAGTCCGGAACAGGGTGATCAGCCCCAGCATTTT.

The chain uses TRBV7-6 and TRBJ1-1; D might be TRBD1 (6 bases). This CDR3 is 14 amino acids long. V was shortened by 4 bases and J by 4 bases, with 13 bases between the two germline ends. Germline V gene sequence: CDR1 SGHVS, CDR2 FNYEAQ. The CDR3 loop reads CASSSSQGGTEAFF. In DNA, the CDR3 is TGTGCCAGCAGCTCATCACAGGGCGGCACTGAAGCTTTCTTT.

This chain links TRBV27 with TRBJ2-7; 9 bases align to TRBD2. This CDR3 is built from 16 residues. The V segment lost 0 bases and the J segment 4 bases; nucleotides outside the gene matches: 7. Per the germline V gene, CDR1 is MNHEY and CDR2 is SMNVEV (reference sequence). Here the CDR3 reads CASSLSLGLARYEQYF. The CDR3 DNA is TGTGCCAGCAGTTTATCCCTAGGACTAGCGAGATACGAGCAGTACTTC.

This clone showed up just once. V usage is TRBV7-9 and J usage is TRBJ2-3, with 11 bases aligning to TRBD1. Germline-derived CDR1 and CDR2 are SEHNR and FQNEAQ (reference sequence). The CDR3 totals 16 residues. Unmatched junction bases numbered 8, after V lost 5 bases and J lost 4 bases. The chain's CDR3 is CASSPSRGQGADTQYF. As DNA, the CDR3 is TGTGCCAGCAGCCCGTCCCGGGGACAGGGGGCAGATACGCAGTATTTT.

The rearrangement links TRBV15 to TRBJ2-6; TRBD2 might be the D (5 bases). This CDR3 has 16 amino acids. Germline lookup yields CDR1 LNHNV and CDR2 YYDKDF (reference sequence). V dropped 1 base and J dropped 0 bases, with 7 bases sitting between them. In nucleotides, the CDR3 is TGTGCCACCAGCAGAGGACGGGGCTCTGGGGCCAACGTCCTGACTTTC. This codes for CATSRGRGSGANVLTF.

Comments on this clone: Distinct nucleotide sequences in the sample also encode this CDR3. The V and J genes are TRBV9 and TRBJ1-3, with D possibly being TRBD1 (6 bases). Trimming left V 5 bases short and J 0 bases short, with 6 bases between. The CDR3 is 13 residues long. In germline, CDR1 is SGDLS, CDR2 YYNGEE. The CDR3 DNA follows: TGTGCCAGCAGAGGGGGCTCTGGAAACACCATATATTTT. Translated: CASRGGSGNTIYF.

This clone occurred a few times. The V call is TRBV28, the J call TRBJ2-7, with 7 positions matching TRBD2. Germline V gene lookup returns CDR1 MDHEN and CDR2 SYDVKM. The CDR3 loop spans 12 amino acids. The V gene end was trimmed by 6 bases and the J gene end by 7 bases; junction bases not matched to a gene: 6. In DNA form, the CDR3 reads TGTGCCAGCAGCCTGGCGGGGGATGAGCAGTACTTC. It encodes CASSLAGDEQYF.

A single count supports this clone. The chain is built from TRBV28 and TRBJ1-2; weak D call: TRBD1 (5 bases). Trimming left V 3 bases short and J 5 bases short, with 10 bases between. CDR3 length equals 13 residues. Germline assignment: CDR1 MDHEN and CDR2 SYDVKM. The CDR3 nucleotides are TGTGCCAGCAGTTTCGGGGGAGTTTATGGCTACACCTTC. Translated: CASSFGGVYGYTF.